This T cell receptor (beta chain) originates from a study of blood T cells in healthy people across ages. A second PCR, run for about 7 to 11 cycles, used a sample-barcoded 5' primer plus a J-beta primer mix. TCRdb called the 5' RACE reads again in MiXCR, with one record for every CDR3 protein. The sample includes around 800,000 distinct CDR3 sequences, about 62% seen only once; the top ten take about 27%. The CDR3 has 14 residues. The V gene's germline CDR1 is SGHDN and CDR2 FVKESK. Sequenced sample: blood. The V call is TRBV14, the J call TRBJ2-4; 7 bases line up with TRBD2. With the DNA end fitting TRBJ2-7 better, the J assignment may be wrong. The sequence came from a man aged 25 to 40 in good health. The DNA of the CDR3 is TGTGCCAGCAGCCGGGGAGGGGTAACGTACGAGCAGTACTTC. Translating it yields CASSRGGVTYEQYF.